A single T cell receptor beta chain is shown here with its context. Primers for the PCR totalled 60 Vbeta and 13 Jbeta. The protocol was immunoSEQ multiplex PCR, while the TCRdb copy is restricted to in-frame clones and leaves out a portion. The top ten hold roughly 1.8% of the sample, which has roughly 99,000 clones, around 67% seen once. These data come from a study of cytomegalovirus exposure and HLA in healthy donors. The CDR3 runs 15 residues. Per germline, CDR1 LNHDA and CDR2 SQIVND (reference sequence). Trimming pared 2 bases from V and 0 bases from J, leaving 8 bases between. This TCR came from a male donor in good health and CMV-seronegative. Sequencing was done on a sample of PBMCs. This chain links TRBV19 with TRBJ1-5; D may be TRBD1 (5 bases). Here the CDR3 reads CASSIRGGSNQPQHF. CDR3 DNA sequence: TGTGCCAGTAGTATAAGGGGAGGTAGCAATCAGCCCCAGCATTTT.